Listed below are T cell receptor beta chains from one sample, sequenced in a study of vaccination and CD4 T cells after COVID-19. TCRdb independently ran MiXCR on the PCR reads; one entry per CDR3 protein. The sample lists thousands of distinct CDR3 sequences; roughly 61% were seen once. Their cognate antigens are unknown. This sample comprised cultured CD4+ T cells from blood, obtained after SARS-CoV-2 vaccination. The origin of the receptors is a human donor with COVID-19. The CDR3 runs from the conserved cysteine through the conserved F or W. The D gene is left open where the match is weak. Size is omitted from some rows. Given values are once, few, many or a class for expanded clones.

TRBV19	TRBJ2-2	few	-	CASSIIGELFF	TGTGCCAGTAGTATTATCGGGGAGCTGTTTTTT
TRBV10-3	TRBJ1-5	-	-	CAIRADDYSNQPQHF	TGTGCCATCAGGGCCGACGATTATAGCAATCAGCCCCAGCATTTT
TRBV7-9	TRBJ1-2	few	-	CASSLGDYGYTF	TGTGCCAGCAGCTTAGGTGACTATGGCTACACCTTC
TRBV20-1	TRBJ2-3	-	TRBD2	CSARSGGYTDTQYF	TGCAGTGCTCGGAGCGGGGGATACACAGATACGCAGTATTTT
TRBV20-1	TRBJ2-5	few	-	CSARDQEQGSQYF	TGCAGTGCTAGAGATCAAGAACAGGGTAGCCAGTACTTC
TRBV28	TRBJ2-3	-	TRBD2	CASSPGTSGSTDTQYF	TGTGCCAGCAGTCCCGGGACTAGCGGGAGCACAGATACGCAGTATTTT
TRBV2	TRBJ1-6	-	-	CASRGGGNNSPLHF	TGTGCCAGCAGGGGGGGTGGGAACAATTCACCCCTCCACTTT
TRBV20-1	TRBJ2-3	few	TRBD2	CSANSGTRDTQYF	TGCAGTGCCAATAGCGGGACGCGAGATACGCAGTATTTT
TRBV6-5	TRBJ1-6	once	-	CASSYIPRDVLRSPLHF	TGTGCCAGCAGTTATATACCCCGGGACGTCCTTAGGTCACCCCTCCACTTT
TRBV7-6	TRBJ2-5	-	-	CASSRAPGLQAQETQYF	TGTGCCAGCAGCCGGGCACCGGGTCTTCAAGCCCAAGAGACCCAGTACTTC
TRBV7-2	TRBJ1-2	few	TRBD1	CASSSDRGRGAGYTF	TGTGCCAGCAGCTCCGACAGGGGGCGGGGAGCGGGCTACACCTTC
TRBV6-5	TRBJ1-2	-	-	CASSYSKGTYGYTF	TGTGCCAGCAGTTACTCGAAGGGTACCTATGGCTACACCTTC
TRBV4-3	TRBJ2-5	medium-sized	TRBD2	CASSQEGPRRGGRETQYF	TGCGCCAGCAGCCAAGAAGGACCGCGGCGGGGGGGCCGGGAGACCCAGTACTTC
TRBV5-6	TRBJ1-6	few	-	CASSLPGDWNSPLHF	TGTGCCAGCAGCTTGCCCGGCGATTGGAATTCACCCCTCCACTTT
TRBV6-5	TRBJ2-7	-	-	CASSYTYLTEQYF	TGTGCCAGCAGTTACACCTACCTTACCGAGCAGTACTTC
TRBV6-1	TRBJ2-7	-	TRBD1	CASSKAGGYYEQYF	TGTGCCAGCAGTAAAGCAGGGGGTTACTACGAGCAGTACTTC
TRBV7-6	TRBJ2-1	-	TRBD1	CASSRSYRGPYNEQFF	TGTGCCAGCAGCCGTTCATACAGGGGACCCTACAATGAGCAGTTCTTC
TRBV11-3	TRBJ1-1	-	-	CASSDSGFQGRNTEAFF	TGTGCCAGCAGCGACTCGGGGTTCCAGGGTCGGAACACTGAAGCTTTCTTT
TRBV6-5	TRBJ1-6	-	-	CASSYFSGQNSPLHF	TGTGCCAGCAGTTACTTCTCAGGCCAAAATTCACCCCTCCACTTT
TRBV2	TRBJ1-5	-	-	CASKAAGLGNQPQHF	TGTGCCAGCAAGGCGGCAGGTCTCGGCAATCAGCCCCAGCATTTT
TRBV7-8	TRBJ2-6	medium-sized	-	CASRTSGANVLTF	TGTGCCAGCAGGACATCTGGGGCCAACGTCCTGACTTTC
TRBV19	TRBJ2-7	-	-	CACSIEGGYEQYF	TGTGCCTGTAGTATTGAAGGGGGCTACGAGCAGTACTTC
TRBV29-1	TRBJ1-1	-	-	CSVARGGMNTEAFF	TGCAGCGTTGCGCGCGGAGGTATGAACACTGAAGCTTTCTTT
TRBV7-8	TRBJ1-5	-	-	CASSFRGLRTVNQPQHF	TGTGCCAGCAGCTTCCGGGGCCTACGTACAGTTAATCAGCCCCAGCATTTT
TRBV20-1	TRBJ2-1	-	TRBD2	CSAPREAGGVQKNEQFF	TGCAGTGCCCCGAGGGAGGCGGGGGGGGTTCAGAAGAATGAGCAGTTCTTC
TRBV2	TRBJ2-1	-	-	CASSPGMRNEQFF	TGTGCCAGCAGCCCGGGTATGCGAAATGAGCAGTTCTTC
TRBV30	TRBJ1-2	-	-	CAWRTFGYTF	TGTGCCTGGAGGACGTTTGGCTACACCTTC
TRBV6-1	TRBJ1-1	-	-	CASSPGGGLNTEAFF	TGTGCCAGCAGCCCCGGGGGGGGATTGAACACTGAAGCTTTCTTT
TRBV20-1	TRBJ1-2	-	TRBD1	CSARPGGGYTF	TGCAGTGCAAGACCAGGGGGTGGCTACACCTTC
TRBV11-3	TRBJ2-7	few	-	CASSRYLTGTPSSYEQYF	TGTGCCAGCAGCCGATATCTAACCGGGACCCCGAGCTCCTACGAGCAGTACTTC
TRBV20-1	TRBJ1-2	few	-	CSARVVGDYGYTF	TGCAGTGCTAGAGTCGTGGGGGACTATGGCTACACCTTC
TRBV27	TRBJ2-7	-	-	CASSLYPISTAITSYEQYF	TGTGCCAGCAGTTTATACCCCATTTCGACAGCCATCACCTCCTACGAGCAGTACTTC
TRBV24-1	TRBJ1-1	-	-	CATSVDNTEAFF	TGTGCCACCAGTGTCGATAACACTGAAGCTTTCTTT
TRBV20-1	TRBJ2-2	-	TRBD2	CSAVGLAGAGELFF	TGCAGTGCTGTGGGGCTAGCGGGTGCCGGGGAGCTGTTTTTT
TRBV6-1	TRBJ2-1	once	-	CASRTGTLKHNEQFF	TGTGCCAGCAGGACCGGGACACTCAAACACAATGAGCAGTTCTTC
TRBV6-1	TRBJ1-2	-	TRBD1	CASTRDSQSADYGYTF	TGTGCCAGCACCCGGGACAGTCAGTCGGCGGACTATGGCTACACCTTC
TRBV20-1	TRBJ2-1	-	TRBD2	CSAREAGAGGPFRSEQFF	TGCAGTGCTAGAGAGGCGGGAGCGGGGGGTCCCTTTCGATCTGAGCAGTTCTTC
TRBV19	TRBJ2-5	-	TRBD1	CASSRDRLQETQYF	TGTGCCAGTAGTAGGGACAGGCTCCAAGAGACCCAGTACTTC
TRBV28	TRBJ1-2	-	TRBD1	CASSRFRQGDTF	TGTGCCAGCAGCCGATTCAGACAGGGAGACACCTTC
TRBV20-1	TRBJ2-7	-	-	CSARVLSTGRYEQYF	TGCAGTGCTAGAGTACTGAGCACAGGGCGGTACGAGCAGTACTTC
TRBV7-2	TRBJ1-1	once	-	CASRGDMNTEAFF	TGTGCCAGCAGGGGCGATATGAACACTGAAGCTTTCTTT
TRBV10-1	TRBJ1-2	-	-	CASSEREVSCYGYTF	TGCGCCAGCAGTGAGCGTGAGGTTTCATGCTATGGCTACACCTTC
TRBV7-2	TRBJ1-3	-	-	CASSLEGRSSGNTVYF	TGTGCCAGCAGCTTAGAGGGCCGGAGCTCTGGAAACACCGTATATTTT
TRBV7-2	TRBJ1-6	few	-	CASSLDGGGSPLHF	TGTGCCAGCAGCTTAGATGGGGGAGGATCACCCCTCCACTTT
TRBV7-6	TRBJ1-5	-	TRBD1	CASSQSQGAGNQPQHF	TGTGCCAGCAGCCAGTCGCAGGGGGCGGGTAATCAGCCCCAGCATTTT
TRBV6-5	TRBJ2-3	-	TRBD2	CASSYSTSGGALGTDTQYF	TGTGCCAGCAGTTACTCTACTAGCGGGGGGGCGTTGGGCACAGATACGCAGTATTTT
TRBV29-1	TRBJ1-2	-	-	CSVVGLGLYYGYTF	TGCAGCGTTGTCGGTCTGGGGCTATACTATGGCTACACCTTC
TRBV6-5	TRBJ1-6	once	TRBD1	CASSYGTGNSPLHF	TGTGCCAGCAGTTACGGGACAGGGAATTCACCCCTCCACTTT
TRBV19	TRBJ2-3	-	TRBD2	CSAGDRTDTQYF	TGCTCAGCGGGGGACCGCACAGATACGCAGTATTTT
TRBV28	TRBJ2-2	-	-	CASSFHVTGELFF	TGTGCCAGCAGTTTTCATGTGACCGGGGAGCTGTTTTTT
TRBV6-1	TRBJ1-6	few	-	CASSAGDSPLHF	TGTGCCAGCAGCGCCGGTGATTCACCCCTCCACTTT
TRBV7-8	TRBJ2-6	-	-	CASSLVGFGANVLTF	TGTGCCAGCAGCTTAGTGGGGTTTGGGGCCAACGTCCTGACTTTC
TRBV19	TRBJ2-3	once	-	CASSIAGRVVSDTQYF	TGTGCCAGTAGTATAGCAGGCAGGGTTGTTTCAGATACGCAGTATTTT
TRBV7-8	TRBJ1-5	-	TRBD1	CASSSQGAWNQPQHF	TGTGCCAGCAGCTCACAGGGGGCATGGAATCAGCCCCAGCATTTT
TRBV11-2	TRBJ2-7	-	TRBD2	CASSLGRTRVNEQYF	TGTGCCAGCAGCTTGGGTAGGACTAGGGTTAACGAGCAGTACTTC